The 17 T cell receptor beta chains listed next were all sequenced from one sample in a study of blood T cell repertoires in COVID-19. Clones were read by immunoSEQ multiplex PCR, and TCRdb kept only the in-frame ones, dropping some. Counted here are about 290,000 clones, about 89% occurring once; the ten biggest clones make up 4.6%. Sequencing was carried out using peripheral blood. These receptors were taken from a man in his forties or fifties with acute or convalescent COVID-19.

CDR3 sequence (DNA): TGTGCCACCAGTGAAACAGGGTACGGCTACACCTTC. It yields the protein CATSETGYGYTF. V and J are TRBV24-1 and TRBJ1-2; a possible D gene is TRBD1 (6 bases). CDR1 and CDR2 from the germline V gene are KGHDR and SFDVKD. CDR3 size: 12 residues. Trimming shortened V by 4 bases and J by 8 bases, and 10 bases separated the two germline ends.

The CDR3 loop reads CASSPTGKGGQPQHF. The CDR3 nucleotides are TGTGCCAGCAGTCCGACAGGGAAGGGGGGTCAGCCCCAGCATTTT. The chain recombines TRBV25-1 with TRBJ1-5; 7 nucleotides align to TRBD1. This CDR3 has 15 residues. Unmatched junction bases numbered 10, after V lost 5 bases and J lost 6 bases. The germline V gene encodes CDR1 MGHDK and CDR2 SYGVNS.

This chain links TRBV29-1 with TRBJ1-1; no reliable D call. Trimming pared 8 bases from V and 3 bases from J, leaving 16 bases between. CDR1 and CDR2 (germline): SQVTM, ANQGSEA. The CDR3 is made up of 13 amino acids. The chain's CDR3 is CSLIVPPHTEAFF. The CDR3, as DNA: TGCAGCCTAATCGTTCCTCCGCACACTGAAGCTTTCTTT.

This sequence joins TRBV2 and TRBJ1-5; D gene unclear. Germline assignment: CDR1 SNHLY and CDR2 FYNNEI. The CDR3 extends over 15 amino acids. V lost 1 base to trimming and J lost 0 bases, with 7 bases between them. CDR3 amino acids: CASSEDRVSNQPQHF. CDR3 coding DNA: TGTGCCAGCAGTGAAGACAGAGTTAGCAATCAGCCCCAGCATTTT.

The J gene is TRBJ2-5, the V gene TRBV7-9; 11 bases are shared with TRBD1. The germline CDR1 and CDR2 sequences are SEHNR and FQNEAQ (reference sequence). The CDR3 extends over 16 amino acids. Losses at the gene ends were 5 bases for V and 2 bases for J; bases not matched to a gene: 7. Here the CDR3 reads CASSRVGDRGQETQYF. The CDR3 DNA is TGTGCCAGCAGCCGGGTGGGGGACAGGGGGCAAGAGACCCAGTACTTC.

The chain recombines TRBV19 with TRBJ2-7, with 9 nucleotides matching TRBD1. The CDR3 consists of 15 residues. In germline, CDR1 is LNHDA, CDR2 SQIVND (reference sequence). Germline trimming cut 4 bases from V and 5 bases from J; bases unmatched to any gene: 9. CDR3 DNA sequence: TGTGCCAGTAGTAAACCGGGACAGGGTACTAACGAGCAGTACTTC. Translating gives CASSKPGQGTNEQYF.

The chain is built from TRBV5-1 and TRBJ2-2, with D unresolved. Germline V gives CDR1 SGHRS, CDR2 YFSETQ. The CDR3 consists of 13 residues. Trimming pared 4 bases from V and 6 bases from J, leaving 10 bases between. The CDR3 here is CASSILEAGELFF. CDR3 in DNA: TGCGCCAGCAGCATATTAGAGGCCGGGGAGCTGTTTTTT. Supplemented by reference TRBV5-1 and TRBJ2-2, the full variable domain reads KAGVTQTPRYLIKTRGQQVTLSCSPISGHRSVSWYQQTPGQGLQFLFEYFSETQRNKGNFPGRFSGRQFSNSRSEMNVSTLELGDSALYLCASSILEAGELFFGEGSRLTVL.

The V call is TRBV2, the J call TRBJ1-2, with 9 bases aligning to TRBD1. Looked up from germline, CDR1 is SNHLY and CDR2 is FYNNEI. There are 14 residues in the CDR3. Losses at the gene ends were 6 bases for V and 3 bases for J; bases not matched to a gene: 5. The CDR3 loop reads CASSDRGKDYGYTF. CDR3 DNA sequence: TGTGCCAGCAGCGACAGGGGGAAAGACTATGGCTACACCTTC.

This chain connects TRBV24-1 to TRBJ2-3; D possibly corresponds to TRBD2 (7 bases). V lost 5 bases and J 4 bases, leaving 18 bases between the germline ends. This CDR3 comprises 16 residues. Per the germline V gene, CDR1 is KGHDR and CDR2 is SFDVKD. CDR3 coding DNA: TGTGCCACCAGTGGAGGGGGGGCAGGTATCGCAGATACGCAGTATTTT. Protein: CATSGGGAGIADTQYF.

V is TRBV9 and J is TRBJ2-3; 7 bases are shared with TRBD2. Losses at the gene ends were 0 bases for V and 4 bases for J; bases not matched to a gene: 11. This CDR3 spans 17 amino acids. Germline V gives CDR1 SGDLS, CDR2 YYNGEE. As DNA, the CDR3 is TGTGCCAGCAGCGTAGAACCACTCCCTGGGGGGGCAGATACGCAGTATTTT. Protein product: CASSVEPLPGGADTQYF.

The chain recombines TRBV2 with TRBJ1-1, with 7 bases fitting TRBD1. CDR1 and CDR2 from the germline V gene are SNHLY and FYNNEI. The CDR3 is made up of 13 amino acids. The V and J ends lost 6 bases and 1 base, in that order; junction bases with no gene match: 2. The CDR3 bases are TGTGCCAGCAGGACAGGGTCGAACACTGAAGCTTTCTTT. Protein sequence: CASRTGSNTEAFF.

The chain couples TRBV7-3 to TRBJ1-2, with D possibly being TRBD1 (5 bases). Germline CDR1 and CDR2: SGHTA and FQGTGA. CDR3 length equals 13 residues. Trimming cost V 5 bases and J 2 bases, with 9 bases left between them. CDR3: CASSPDKNYGYTF. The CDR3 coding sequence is TGTGCCAGCAGCCCGGACAAGAACTATGGCTACACCTTC.

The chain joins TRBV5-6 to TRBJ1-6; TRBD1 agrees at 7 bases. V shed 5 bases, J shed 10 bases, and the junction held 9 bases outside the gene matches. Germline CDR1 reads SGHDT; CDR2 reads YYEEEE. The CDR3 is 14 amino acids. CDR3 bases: TGTGCCAGCAGTGAGGGACAGAGCTTCTCACCCCTCCACTTT. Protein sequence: CASSEGQSFSPLHF.

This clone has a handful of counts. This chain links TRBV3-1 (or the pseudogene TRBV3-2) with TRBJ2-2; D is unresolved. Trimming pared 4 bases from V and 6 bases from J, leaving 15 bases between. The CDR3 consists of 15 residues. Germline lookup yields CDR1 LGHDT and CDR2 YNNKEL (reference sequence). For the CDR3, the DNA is TGTGCCAGCAGCCGCCGGTGGTTCACTGCCGGGGAGCTGTTTTTT. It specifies CASSRRWFTAGELFF.

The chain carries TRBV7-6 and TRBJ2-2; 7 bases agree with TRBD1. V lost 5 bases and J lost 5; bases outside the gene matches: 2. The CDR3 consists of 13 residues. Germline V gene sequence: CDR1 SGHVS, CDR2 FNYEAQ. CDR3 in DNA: TGTGCCAGCAGCCCGACAGGGACCGGGGAGCTGTTTTTT. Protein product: CASSPTGTGELFF.

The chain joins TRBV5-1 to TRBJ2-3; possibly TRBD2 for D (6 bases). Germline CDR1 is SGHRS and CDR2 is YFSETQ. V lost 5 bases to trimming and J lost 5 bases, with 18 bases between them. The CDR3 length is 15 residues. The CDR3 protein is CASSLDGGSGDTQYF. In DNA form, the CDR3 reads TGCGCCAGCAGTCTCGACGGGGGTTCGGGAGATACGCAGTATTTT. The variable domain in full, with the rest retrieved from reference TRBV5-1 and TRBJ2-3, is KAGVTQTPRYLIKTRGQQVTLSCSPISGHRSVSWYQQTPGQGLQFLFEYFSETQRNKGNFPGRFSGRQFSNSRSEMNVSTLELGDSALYLCASSLDGGSGDTQYFGPGTRLTVL.

The CDR3 sequence: CASSWEGLASGQPQHF. The DNA for the CDR3 is TGTGCCAGCAGCTGGGAGGGCCTCGCCTCGGGTCAGCCCCAGCATTTT. The chain combines TRBV5-8 with TRBJ1-5; D is unclear. The CDR3 loop spans 16 amino acids. CDR1 SGHTS and CDR2 YDEGEE come from the germline V gene. V was trimmed by 3 bases and J by 6 bases, leaving 19 bases between them.